A single sample gave rise to the 7 T cell receptor beta chains below, sequenced in a study of blood T cell repertoires in COVID-19. Here immunoSEQ multiplex PCR was the method, and the copy in TCRdb shows in-frame clones only, minus some. The top ten hold 5% to 6% of the sample, which has some 330,000 clones, around 90% seen once. Sequencing was done on a sample of PBMCs or T cells enriched from blood (not recorded which). The receptors were sampled from a man younger than 45 who had recovered from COVID-19.

This chain uses TRBV10-3 with TRBJ2-7; D is uncertain. This CDR3 has 12 amino acids. CDR1 and CDR2 (germline): ENHRY, SYGVKD. The V end lost 3 bases, the J end lost 6 bases, and 9 bases lay between the germline ends. CDR3 loop: CAISERDAEQYF. DNA for the CDR3: TGTGCCATCAGTGAAAGAGATGCCGAGCAGTACTTC.

This chain uses TRBV11-3 with TRBJ2-5; 10 bases fit TRBD2. Germline V gives CDR1 SGHNT, CDR2 YENEEA. This CDR3 comprises 18 residues. The V and J ends lost 5 bases and 5 bases, in that order; junction bases with no gene match: 17. The CDR3 DNA is TGTGCCAGCAGCCCCGGGCGCCTGAAGCGGGGGGGCAGCGAGACCCAGTACTTC. Translating it yields CASSPGRLKRGGSETQYF.

This chain links TRBV27 with TRBJ2-2; TRBD2 matches at 9 bases. The V segment lost 2 bases and the J segment 7 bases; nucleotides outside the gene matches: 11. The CDR3 totals 17 residues. Per germline, CDR1 MNHEY and CDR2 SMNVEV (reference sequence). CDR3 DNA sequence: TGTGCCAGCAGTTTAGATGGCGGGGGGGCACTGGTCGGGGAGCTGTTTTTT. Protein product: CASSLDGGGALVGELFF.

V and J are TRBV27 and TRBJ1-1; D is undetermined. The germline V gene encodes CDR1 MNHEY and CDR2 SMNVEV (reference sequence). The V end lost 3 bases, the J end lost 4 bases, and 15 bases lay between the germline ends. CDR3 length: 15 residues. The CDR3 DNA sequence: TGTGCCAGCAGTTTTTTGGCGGGAGTAGGCACTGAAGCTTTCTTT. Protein sequence: CASSFLAGVGTEAFF.

This clone was counted a few times. The V and J genes are TRBV7-8 and TRBJ1-5, with TRBD1 identical over 9 bases. The CDR3 has 16 residues. Trimming took 4 bases from V and 5 from J; bases not matched to a gene: 9. Germline-derived CDR1 and CDR2 are SGHVS and FQNEAQ. The chain's CDR3 is CASSSGQGFFDQPQHF. Written as DNA, the CDR3 is TGTGCCAGCAGCTCCGGACAGGGGTTTTTTGATCAGCCCCAGCATTTT.

V is TRBV14 and J is TRBJ2-3; D possibly corresponds to TRBD1 (5 bases). CDR3 length: 17 residues. CDR1 SGHDN and CDR2 FVKESK come from the germline V gene. V was cut by 1 base and J by 5 bases, with 19 bases left in between. CDR3 nucleotide sequence: TGTGCCAGCAGCCAAGGTGTAACAGGAGTGAGAATAGATACGCAGTATTTT. Translated: CASSQGVTGVRIDTQYF.

To note about this clone: This specimen includes other DNA sequences encoding the same CDR3. The V gene is TRBV11-2, the J gene TRBJ2-7, with D possibly TRBD1 on 6 matching bases. CDR3 size: 13 residues. Per the germline V gene, CDR1 is SGHAT and CDR2 is FQNNGV. The ends were cut back, 4 bases at V and 2 bases at J, with 9 bases in the middle. In nucleotides, the CDR3 is TGTGCCAGCAGCTCCGGACAGACCTACGAGCAGTACTTC. It translates to CASSSGQTYEQYF.